The 3 T cell receptor beta chains in this list originate from one sample, sequenced in a study of cytomegalovirus exposure and HLA in healthy donors. The primer mix had 60 Vbeta and 13 Jbeta primers. Sequencing used immunoSEQ multiplex PCR; TCRdb keeps in-frame clones, though not all of them. Of fewer than 140,000 clones detected, 65% to 85% appear once; the ten largest clones hold 2.5% to 3%. Specimen: PBMCs. Every receptor here comes from a male donor in good health and CMV-seropositive.

The rearrangement joins TRBV11-1 to TRBJ2-4; TRBD1 matches at 7 bases. V dropped 5 bases and J dropped 7; count of bases not matched to a gene: 11. The CDR3 is made up of 15 amino acids. The V gene's germline CDR1 is SGHAT and CDR2 FQDESV (reference sequence). In DNA, the CDR3 is TGTGCCAGCAGCCGAAGAAGGGGGCGCGGGAACATTCAGTACTTC. This translates into CASSRRRGRGNIQYF.

The V call is TRBV11-2, the J call TRBJ1-1, with 8 bases lining up with TRBD1. The CDR3 extends over 16 amino acids. Germline V gives CDR1 SGHAT, CDR2 FQNNGV. J gave up 1 base and V 2 bases, and 6 bases lay outside the gene matches. The CDR3 sequence: CASSLSRQGQNTEAFF. The CDR3 bases are TGTGCCAGCAGCTTATCTCGACAGGGGCAGAACACTGAAGCTTTCTTT.

This clone came up a few times. The chain carries TRBV5-4 and TRBJ1-1, with 10 positions matching TRBD1. V shed 0 bases and J 1 base; nucleotides not matched to a gene: 0. CDR1 is SGHNT and CDR2 is YYREEE in the germline V gene (reference sequence). The CDR3 spans 15 residues. CDR3 residues: CASSLGDRGNTEAFF. Written as DNA, the CDR3 is TGTGCCAGCAGCTTGGGGGACAGGGGGAACACTGAAGCTTTCTTT.